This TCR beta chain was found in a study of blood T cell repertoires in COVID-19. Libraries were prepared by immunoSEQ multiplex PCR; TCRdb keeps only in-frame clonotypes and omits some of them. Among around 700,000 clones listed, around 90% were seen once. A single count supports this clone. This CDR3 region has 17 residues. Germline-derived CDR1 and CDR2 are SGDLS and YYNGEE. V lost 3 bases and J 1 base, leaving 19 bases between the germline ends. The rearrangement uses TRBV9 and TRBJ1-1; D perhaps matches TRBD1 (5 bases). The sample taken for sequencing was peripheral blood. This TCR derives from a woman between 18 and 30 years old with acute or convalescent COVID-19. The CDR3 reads CASSAGEPSYRNTEAFF. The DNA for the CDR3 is TGTGCCAGCAGCGCGGGGGAACCCTCGTACCGGAACACTGAAGCTTTCTTT.